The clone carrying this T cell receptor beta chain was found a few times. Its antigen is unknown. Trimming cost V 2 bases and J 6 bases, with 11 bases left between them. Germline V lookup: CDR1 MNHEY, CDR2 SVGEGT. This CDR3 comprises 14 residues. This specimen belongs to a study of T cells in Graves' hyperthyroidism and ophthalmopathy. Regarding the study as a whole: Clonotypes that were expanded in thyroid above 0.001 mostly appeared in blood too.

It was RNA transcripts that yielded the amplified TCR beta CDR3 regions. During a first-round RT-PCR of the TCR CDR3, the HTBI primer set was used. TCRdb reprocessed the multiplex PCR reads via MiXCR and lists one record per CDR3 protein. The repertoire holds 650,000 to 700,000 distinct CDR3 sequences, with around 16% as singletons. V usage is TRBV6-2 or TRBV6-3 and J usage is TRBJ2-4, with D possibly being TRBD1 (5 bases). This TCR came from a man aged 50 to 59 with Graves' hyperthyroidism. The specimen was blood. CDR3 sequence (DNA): TGTGCCAGCAGTTACCCGACAGAGAGAAACATTCAGTACTTC. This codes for CASSYPTERNIQYF.